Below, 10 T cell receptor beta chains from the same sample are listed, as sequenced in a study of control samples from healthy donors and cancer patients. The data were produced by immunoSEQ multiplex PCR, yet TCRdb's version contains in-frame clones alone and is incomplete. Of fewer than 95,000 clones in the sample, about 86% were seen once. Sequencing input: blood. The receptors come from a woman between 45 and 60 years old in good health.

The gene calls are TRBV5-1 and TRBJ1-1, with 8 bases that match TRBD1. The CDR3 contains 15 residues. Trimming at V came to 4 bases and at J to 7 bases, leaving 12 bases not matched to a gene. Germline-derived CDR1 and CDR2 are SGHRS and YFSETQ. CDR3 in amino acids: CASSPGQGFNLEAFF. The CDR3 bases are TGCGCCAGCAGCCCTGGACAGGGCTTTAATCTTGAAGCTTTCTTT.

The CDR3 DNA reads TGTGCCAGCAGCTCGGGACTAGCGGGGAGCGAGCAGTACTTC. Translating it yields CASSSGLAGSEQYF. The gene calls are TRBV7-3 and TRBJ2-7, with 13 nucleotides matching TRBD2. The CDR3 runs 14 residues. Germline V gives CDR1 SGHTA, CDR2 FQGTGA. The junction had 3 bases not matched to a gene; V was cut back by 4 bases and J by 6 bases.

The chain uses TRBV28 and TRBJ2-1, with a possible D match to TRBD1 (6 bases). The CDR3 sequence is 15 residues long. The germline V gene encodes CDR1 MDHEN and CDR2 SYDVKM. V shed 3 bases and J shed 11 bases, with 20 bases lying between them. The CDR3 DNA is TGTGCCAGCAGTTTGTATCGCAGAGAGGGGGAAAAGCAGTTCTTC. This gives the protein CASSLYRREGEKQFF.

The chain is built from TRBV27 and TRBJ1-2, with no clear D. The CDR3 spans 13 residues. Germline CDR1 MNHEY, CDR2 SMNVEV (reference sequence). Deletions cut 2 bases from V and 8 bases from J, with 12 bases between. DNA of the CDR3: TGTGCCAGCAGTTTAGTTCCGCCTCTCGGCTACACCTTC. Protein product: CASSLVPPLGYTF.

The chain's CDR3 is CASSVRGAGGGTDTQYF. The DNA for the CDR3 is TGTGCCAGCAGTGTCCGGGGAGCGGGAGGGGGCACAGATACGCAGTATTTT. This rearrangement joins TRBV2 to TRBJ2-3, with TRBD2 identical over 10 bases. With 4 bases clipped from V and 1 base from J, the junction kept 8 bases outside the gene matches. Germline CDR1 is SNHLY and CDR2 is FYNNEI. The length of the CDR3 is 17 residues.

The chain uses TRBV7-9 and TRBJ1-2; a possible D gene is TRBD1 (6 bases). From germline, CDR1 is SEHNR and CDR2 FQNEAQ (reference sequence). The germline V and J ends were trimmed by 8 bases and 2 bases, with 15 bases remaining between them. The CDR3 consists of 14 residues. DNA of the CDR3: TGTGCCAGCTTCGGGGCAGGGGAGAACTATGGCTACACCTTC. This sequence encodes CASFGAGENYGYTF.

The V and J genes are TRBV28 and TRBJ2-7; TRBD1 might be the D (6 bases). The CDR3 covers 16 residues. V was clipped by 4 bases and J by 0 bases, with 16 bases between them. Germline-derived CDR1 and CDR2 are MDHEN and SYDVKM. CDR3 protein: CASSSQSRGSSYEQYF. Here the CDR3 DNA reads TGTGCCAGCAGTTCACAGAGCAGGGGCAGCTCCTACGAGCAGTACTTC.

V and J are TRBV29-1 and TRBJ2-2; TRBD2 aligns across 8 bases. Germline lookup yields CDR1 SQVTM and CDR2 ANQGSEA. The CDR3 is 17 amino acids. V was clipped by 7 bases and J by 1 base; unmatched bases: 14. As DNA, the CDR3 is TGCAGCGCCCGGGGGGGCCAGGCGCTCATGAACACCGGGGAGCTGTTTTTT. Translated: CSARGGQALMNTGELFF.

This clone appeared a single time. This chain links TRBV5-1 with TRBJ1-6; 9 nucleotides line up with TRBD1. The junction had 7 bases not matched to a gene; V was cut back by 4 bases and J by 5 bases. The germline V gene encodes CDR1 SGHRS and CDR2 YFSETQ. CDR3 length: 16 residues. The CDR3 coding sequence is TGCGCCAGCAGCATGGGACAGGGAGCTAATAATTCACCCCTCCACTTT. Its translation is CASSMGQGANNSPLHF.

The CDR3 loop reads CASSHYYTLAKNIQYF. Here the CDR3 DNA reads TGTGCCAGCAGTCATTACTACACTCTAGCCAAAAACATTCAGTACTTC. The chain has TRBV3-1 (or the pseudogene TRBV3-2) and TRBJ2-4; D call uncertain. CDR3 size: 16 residues. The V gene's germline CDR1 is LGHDT and CDR2 YNNKEL (reference sequence). V was clipped by 6 bases and J by 0 bases, with 15 bases between them.